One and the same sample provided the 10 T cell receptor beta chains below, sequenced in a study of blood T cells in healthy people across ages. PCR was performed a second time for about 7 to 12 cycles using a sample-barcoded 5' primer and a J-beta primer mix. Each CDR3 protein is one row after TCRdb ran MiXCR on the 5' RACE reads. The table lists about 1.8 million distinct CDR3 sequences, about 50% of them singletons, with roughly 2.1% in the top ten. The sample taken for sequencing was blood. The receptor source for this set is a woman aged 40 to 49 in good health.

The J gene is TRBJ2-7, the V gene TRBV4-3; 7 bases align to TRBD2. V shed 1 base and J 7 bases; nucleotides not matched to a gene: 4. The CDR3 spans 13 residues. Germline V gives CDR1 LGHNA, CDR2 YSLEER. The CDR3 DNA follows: TGCGCCAGCAGCCAAGGGGGAGGGCAAGAGCAGTACTTC. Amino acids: CASSQGGGQEQYF.

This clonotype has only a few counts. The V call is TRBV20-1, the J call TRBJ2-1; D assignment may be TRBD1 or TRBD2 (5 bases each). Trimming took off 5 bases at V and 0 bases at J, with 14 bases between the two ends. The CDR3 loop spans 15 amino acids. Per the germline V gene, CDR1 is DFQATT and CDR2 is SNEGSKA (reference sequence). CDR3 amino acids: CSAPGTASSYNEQFF. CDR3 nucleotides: TGCAGTGCTCCCGGGACGGCTAGCTCCTACAATGAGCAGTTCTTC.

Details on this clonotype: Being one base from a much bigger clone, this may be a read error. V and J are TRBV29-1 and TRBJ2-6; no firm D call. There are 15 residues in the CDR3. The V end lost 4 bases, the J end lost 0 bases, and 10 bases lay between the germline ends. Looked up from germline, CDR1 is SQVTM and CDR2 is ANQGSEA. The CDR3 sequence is CSVVIAASGANVLTF. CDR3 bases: TGCAGCGTTGTGATCGCGGCCTCTGGGGCCAACGTCCTGACTTTC.

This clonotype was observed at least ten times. CDR3 sequence reads: CASSLLASGGPGTDTQYF. The CDR3 DNA reads as TGTGCCAGCAGTTTATTGGCTAGCGGGGGCCCCGGGACAGATACGCAGTATTTT. The chain recombines TRBV12-3 or TRBV12-4 with TRBJ2-3, with 10 bases identical to TRBD2. Germline trimming cut 2 bases from V and 3 bases from J; bases unmatched to any gene: 11. This CDR3 comprises 18 residues.

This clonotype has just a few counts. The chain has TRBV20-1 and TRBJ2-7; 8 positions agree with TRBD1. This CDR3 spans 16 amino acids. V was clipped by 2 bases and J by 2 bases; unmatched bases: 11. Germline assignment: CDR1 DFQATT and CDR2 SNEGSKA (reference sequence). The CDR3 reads CSARPLRTGLAYEQYF. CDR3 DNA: TGCAGTGCTAGACCCCTCAGGACAGGGTTAGCCTACGAGCAGTACTTC.

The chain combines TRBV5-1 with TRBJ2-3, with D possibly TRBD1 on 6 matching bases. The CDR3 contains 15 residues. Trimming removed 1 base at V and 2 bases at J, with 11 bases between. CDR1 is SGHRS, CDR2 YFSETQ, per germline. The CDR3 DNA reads TGCGCCAGCAGCTTGTTCCCAGGGGCCACAGATACGCAGTATTTT. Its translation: CASSLFPGATDTQYF.

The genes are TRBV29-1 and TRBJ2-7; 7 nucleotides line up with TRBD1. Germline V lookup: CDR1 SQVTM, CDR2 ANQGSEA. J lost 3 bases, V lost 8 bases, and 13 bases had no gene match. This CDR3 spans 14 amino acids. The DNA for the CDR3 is TGCAGCTTAGCCAGGACAGGACGATTCTACGAGCAGTACTTC. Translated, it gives CSLARTGRFYEQYF.

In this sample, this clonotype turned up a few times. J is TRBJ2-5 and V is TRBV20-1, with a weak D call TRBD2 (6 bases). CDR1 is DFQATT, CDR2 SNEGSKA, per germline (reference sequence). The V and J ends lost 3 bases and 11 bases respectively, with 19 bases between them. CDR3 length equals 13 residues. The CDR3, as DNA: TGCAGTGCTAGGTTAGACACACCGGGGGAGCAGTACTTC. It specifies CSARLDTPGEQYF.

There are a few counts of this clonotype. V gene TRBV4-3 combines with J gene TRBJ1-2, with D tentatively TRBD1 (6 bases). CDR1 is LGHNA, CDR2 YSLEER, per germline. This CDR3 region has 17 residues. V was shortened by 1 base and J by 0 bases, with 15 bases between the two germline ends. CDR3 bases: TGCGCCAGCAGCCAAGTTGACAGTAGGGGGGCTAACTATGGCTACACCTTC. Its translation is CASSQVDSRGANYGYTF.

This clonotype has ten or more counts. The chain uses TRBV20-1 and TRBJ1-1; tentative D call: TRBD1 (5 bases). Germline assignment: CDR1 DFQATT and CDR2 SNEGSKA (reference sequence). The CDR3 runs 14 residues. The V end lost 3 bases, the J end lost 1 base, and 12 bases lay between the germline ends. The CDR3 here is CSASQGTRNTEAFF. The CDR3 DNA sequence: TGCAGTGCTAGTCAGGGTACCCGGAACACTGAAGCTTTCTTT.